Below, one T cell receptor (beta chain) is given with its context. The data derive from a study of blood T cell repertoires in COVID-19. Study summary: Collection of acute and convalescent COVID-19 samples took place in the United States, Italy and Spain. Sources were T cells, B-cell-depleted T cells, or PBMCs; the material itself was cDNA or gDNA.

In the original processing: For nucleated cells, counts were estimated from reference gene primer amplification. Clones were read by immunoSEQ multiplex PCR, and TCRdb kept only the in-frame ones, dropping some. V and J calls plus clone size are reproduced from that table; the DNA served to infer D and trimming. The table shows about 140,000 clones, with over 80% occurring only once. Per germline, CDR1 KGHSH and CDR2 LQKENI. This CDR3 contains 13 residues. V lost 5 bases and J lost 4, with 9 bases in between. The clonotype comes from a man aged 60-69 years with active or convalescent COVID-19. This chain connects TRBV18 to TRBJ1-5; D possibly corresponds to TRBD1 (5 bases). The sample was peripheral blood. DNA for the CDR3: TGTGCCAGCTCAGGGGGGATAAATCAGCCCCAGCATTTT. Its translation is CASSGGINQPQHF.